The subject of this entry is one TCR beta chain. Germline V lookup: CDR1 SEHNR, CDR2 FQNEAQ (reference sequence). Deletions cut 2 bases from V and 0 bases from J, with 6 bases between. The CDR3 covers 14 residues. The data originate from a study of control samples from healthy donors and cancer patients. The protocol was immunoSEQ multiplex PCR, while the TCRdb copy is restricted to in-frame clones and leaves out a portion. This table holds about 73,000 clones, roughly 90% found once. Material: blood. This TCR was recovered from a woman in her forties or fifties in good health. The chain recombines TRBV7-9 with TRBJ2-3; D call uncertain. The CDR3 DNA is TGTGCCAGCAGCTTATCAGGCAGCACAGATACGCAGTATTTT. It specifies CASSLSGSTDTQYF.